This T cell receptor beta chain originates from a study of T cell responses to AZD1222 COVID-19 vaccine. As for the study in general: Second doses at about 4 or about 12 weeks were pooled. Study-wide findings and caveats: Spike as a whole was targeted by vaccine-associated CD4 TCRs, dominant at 160-218 and 743-854. Clonal diversity was possibly underestimated, and white British individuals and females predominated among donors.

Only in-frame clones appear in the TCRdb table, and some are missing; sequencing was by immunoSEQ multiplex PCR. The sample shows 120,000 to 150,000 clones, around 91% of them seen only once. With respect to this clone: As yet, its antigen is unknown.

V was cut by 5 bases and J by 6 bases, with 14 bases left in between. CDR3 length: 13 residues. Germline V lookup: CDR1 SEHNR, CDR2 FQNEAQ (reference sequence). The source is an adult in good health. Specimen: peripheral blood, collected on day 0 of AZD1222 vaccination. V gene TRBV7-9 combines with J gene TRBJ2-7, with D maybe TRBD1 (6 bases). Here the CDR3 DNA reads TGTGCCAGCAGCCCCGACCAAGGGGGCGAGCAGTACTTC. This translates into CASSPDQGGEQYF.